This entry is about one TCR beta chain. No antigen is known for it. Collection occurred without any documented infections or immune events in donors. CDR1 SGHVS and CDR2 FNYEAQ come from the germline V gene. This CDR3 region has 16 residues. Trimming pared 5 bases from V and 1 base from J, leaving 14 bases between. The protocol was immunoSEQ multiplex PCR, while the TCRdb copy is restricted to in-frame clones and leaves out a portion. The sample holds some 130,000 clones, 80% to 90% seen once. These data originate in a study of identifying expanded T cells in peripheral blood. Study observations and caveats: Clone count variance between roughly 2-week samples rose with total template count.

The chain combines TRBV7-6 with TRBJ2-2; maybe TRBD1 (6 bases). Sequencing was performed on blood. This sequence originates from a person aged 18 to 70 in good health. The DNA for the CDR3 is TGTGCCAGCAGCCCCTATGGGGGCCGGAACACCGGGGAGCTGTTTTTT. Translation gives CASSPYGGRNTGELFF.